The sequence of this TCR beta chain was determined in a study of blood T cell repertoires in COVID-19. Per the original data handling: Estimated nucleated cell counts came from reference gene primer amplification. TCRdb's table, derived via immunoSEQ multiplex PCR, lists solely in-frame clones and lacks some. That table gives V, J and clone size, and the DNA gave D and trimming. The sample lists approximately 96,000 clones, 90% to 95% occurring once. CDR1 is LGHNT, CDR2 FRNRAP, per germline. The CDR3 has 16 amino acids. V was clipped by 0 bases and J by 0 bases, with 6 bases between them. The clonotype comes from a human donor with active COVID-19. The donor label of this sample is uncertain. The V call is TRBV12-5, the J call TRBJ1-6; no reliable D call. Sequenced sample: peripheral blood. The CDR3 nucleotides are TGTGCTAGTGGTTTGGTGGGCCTCTCCTATAATTCACCCCTCCACTTT. It translates to CASGLVGLSYNSPLHF.